These T cell receptor beta chains were read from a single sample in a study of T-cell memory formation after mild COVID-19. Each CDR3 protein is one row after TCRdb ran MiXCR on the 5' RACE reads. Among around 430,000 distinct CDR3 sequences listed, 16% were seen once. The sequenced sample was PBMCs or a T cell subset sorted from them (not recorded which). These TCRs come from a man younger than 30 who had mild COVID-19 (a few samples of this study predate the infection). Cell type and time point are not known. The CDR3 runs from the conserved cysteine through the conserved F or W. The order of the fields is clone size, D gene, J gene, V gene, CDR3 DNA, CDR3 protein. The D gene is left open where the match is weak. Rows may omit the clone size; those that give it use once, few, many or a size class.

. TRBD2 TRBJ2-3 TRBV7-3 TGTGCCAGCAGCCTCATCGGGACTAGCGGGGGCCATAGCACAGATACGCAGTATTTT CASSLIGTSGGHSTDTQYF
. . TRBJ1-1 TRBV5-1 TGCGCCAGCAGCTTGGCCGGCAGCAAGAACACTGAAGCTTTCTTT CASSLAGSKNTEAFF
few TRBD1 TRBJ2-7 TRBV7-9 TGTGCCAGCAGCTTTGGACAGGGATGGCACGAGCAGTACTTC CASSFGQGWHEQYF
. TRBD2 TRBJ2-5 TRBV10-3 TGTGCCACCGAGGGTGGGCAGCGGGATGGGGAGACCCAGTACTTC CATEGGQRDGETQYF
. TRBD1 TRBJ1-1 TRBV19 TGTGCCAGTAGGCTTCTTATTACAGGGGAGTCCAACACTGAAGCTTTCTTT CASRLLITGESNTEAFF
. TRBD1 TRBJ1-5 TRBV12-3/TRBV12-4 TGTGCCAGCAGCCCTAGACAGGGGGCGGGGGTTGGACAGCCCCAGCATTTT CASSPRQGAGVGQPQHF
few TRBD2 TRBJ2-3 TRBV12-3/TRBV12-4 TGTGCCAGCACCCCCACGGGGGGTGGCACAGATACGCAGTATTTT CASTPTGGGTDTQYF
many TRBD1 TRBJ2-1 TRBV7-2 TGTGCCAGCAGCCGGGACAGGGTCAATGAGCAGTTCTTC CASSRDRVNEQFF
. . TRBJ1-6 TRBV6-2/TRBV6-3 TGTGCCAGCAGTTCCGAGACACTTCAGAGCTCCTATAATTCACCCCTCCACTTT CASSSETLQSSYNSPLHF
. . TRBJ2-5 TRBV28 TGTGCCAGCACCAATGGGGCGACCCAGTACTTC CASTNGATQYF
. TRBD2 TRBJ2-1 TRBV7-9 TGTGCCGGCAGCTTAGCTAGCGGGGCCCGTCACAATGAGCAGTTCTTC CAGSLASGARHNEQFF
. . TRBJ1-2 TRBV25-1 TGTGCCAGCAGGGCGGGCGGCTATGGCTACACCTTC CASRAGGYGYTF
. . TRBJ1-4 TRBV7-2 TGTGCCAGCAGCCAGACTACAGGGTATGGTGAAAAACTGTTTTTT CASSQTTGYGEKLFF
. TRBD2 TRBJ2-7 TRBV20-1 TGCAGTGCTAGATCTGGGACTAGCGGGGGGTTCGAGCAGTACTTC CSARSGTSGGFEQYF
. . TRBJ2-7 TRBV7-2 TGTGCCAGCAGCACCAGGTGGTACGAGCAGTACTTC CASSTRWYEQYF
. . TRBJ2-7 TRBV29-1 TGCAGCGTAATTGGGGAGCAAGGCGAGCAGTACTTC CSVIGEQGEQYF
few . TRBJ2-1 TRBV12-3/TRBV12-4 TGTGCCAGCAGACGAGATGGACTCATCAAATCCACCTACAATGAGCAGTTCTTC CASRRDGLIKSTYNEQFF
. TRBD2 TRBJ2-1 TRBV7-9 TGTGCCAGCAGCCCACTAGCGGGCTACAATGAGCAGTTCTTC CASSPLAGYNEQFF
few . TRBJ2-3 TRBV7-2 TGTGCCAGCAGCTTAGCGCGAGATTGGACTCTAGCGAATACGCAGTATTTT CASSLARDWTLANTQYF
few TRBD1 TRBJ2-7 TRBV6-5 TGTGCCAGCAGCTCGGGACAGGGGAACGAGCAGTACTTC CASSSGQGNEQYF
few . TRBJ1-4 TRBV29-1 TGCAGCGTCGTTAATGAAAAACTGTTTTTT CSVVNEKLFF
. . TRBJ2-1 TRBV11-2 TGTGCCAGCAGCCCTACCCTAGGGCTCAGCAATGAGCAGTTCTTC CASSPTLGLSNEQFF
. . TRBJ2-7 TRBV5-1 TGCGCCAGCAGCTTGCAGGCAGGAAACTCCTACGAGCAGTACTTC CASSLQAGNSYEQYF
. TRBD2 TRBJ2-5 TRBV20-1 TGCAGTGCTAGCCGCGGGACTAGCGGGCAAGAGACCCAGTACTTC CSASRGTSGQETQYF
. . TRBJ2-1 TRBV12-3/TRBV12-4 TGTGCCAGCAGTTTACGAACAGTCGTCGATGAGCAGTTCTTC CASSLRTVVDEQFF
. . TRBJ2-2 TRBV6-5 TGTGCCAGCAGCAAGCGAACAGTGAACACCGGGGAGCTGTTTTTT CASSKRTVNTGELFF
. TRBD1 TRBJ2-3 TRBV4-1 TGCGCCAGCGGAAAGACAGGGGGCGCAGATACGCAGTATTTT CASGKTGGADTQYF
. . TRBJ2-3 TRBV7-9 TGTGCCAGCAATCCGCTCGGGACAGATACGCAGTATTTT CASNPLGTDTQYF
few TRBD1 TRBJ1-1 TRBV29-1 TGCAGCGTCGGGACAGAGTACACTGAAGCTTTCTTT CSVGTEYTEAFF
. TRBD2 TRBJ2-1 TRBV19 TGTGCCAGTAGCCTTTCGCGGGGGGGAAATATAAATGAGCAGTTCTTC CASSLSRGGNINEQFF
once TRBD1 TRBJ1-1 TRBV6-2/TRBV6-3 TGTGCCAGCAGTGCAGCCACTGGACAGGTGTTAATGAACACTGAAGCTTTCTTT CASSAATGQVLMNTEAFF
. . TRBJ1-2 TRBV9 TGTGCCAGCAGCGTAGGGAGGGCTACGGGTGGCTACACCTTC CASSVGRATGGYTF
. . TRBJ1-1 TRBV5-1 TGCGCCAGCAGCTTGGTTGAGGGGAGTACTGAAGCTTTCTTT CASSLVEGSTEAFF
. . TRBJ2-3 TRBV20-1 TGCAGTGCTAGCGGGTTATCTGTATCGGATACGCAGTATTTT CSASGLSVSDTQYF
. . TRBJ2-5 TRBV4-1 TGCGCCAGCAGCCAAGACGGTACAGGCCAGATTCAAGAGACCCAGTACTTC CASSQDGTGQIQETQYF
. . TRBJ2-7 TRBV5-5 TGTGCCAGCAGCTACTGGTCGACCAGCTCCTACGAGCAGTACTTC CASSYWSTSSYEQYF
. TRBD1 TRBJ2-5 TRBV24-1 TGTGCCACCAGTGAGGGGACAGGGGGCTACCAAGAGACCCAGTACTTC CATSEGTGGYQETQYF
few . TRBJ1-5 TRBV7-2 TGTGCCAGCAGGTCTGGGCCCAATCAGCCCCAGCATTTT CASRSGPNQPQHF
. TRBD2 TRBJ2-2 TRBV4-1 TGCGCCAGCAGCCCGATAGCGGGGGGGGACACCGGGGAGCTGTTTTTT CASSPIAGGDTGELFF
many TRBD2 TRBJ2-3 TRBV18 TGTGCCAGCTCACCGCGGGGGGGCGCCGAGACAGATACGCAGTATTTT CASSPRGGAETDTQYF
. TRBD2 TRBJ2-3 TRBV9 TGTGCCAGCAGCGTCCTAGCGGGGGCTCGCACAGATACGCAGTATTTT CASSVLAGARTDTQYF
. TRBD1 TRBJ1-2 TRBV4-3 TGCGCCAGCAGCCTCGTCGGGACAGGAAACTATGGCTACACCTTC CASSLVGTGNYGYTF
. . TRBJ1-1 TRBV7-9 TGTGCCAGCAGCTTCCAGACGCGGGGTGAAGCTTTCTTT CASSFQTRGEAFF
few . TRBJ2-3 TRBV9 TGTGCCAGCAGCGTAGCTCCGGAAACCTCAGATACGCAGTATTTT CASSVAPETSDTQYF
. TRBD1 TRBJ2-5 TRBV10-3 TGTGCCATCAGCCAGGGGGCTCAAGAGACCCAGTACTTC CAISQGAQETQYF
few TRBD2 TRBJ2-1 TRBV20-1 TGCAGTGCTACTGCCGGCGGGGGTGCCAATGAGCAGTTCTTC CSATAGGGANEQFF
. . TRBJ2-6 TRBV20-1 TGCAGTGCTAGAGTTGACAGGTCTGGGGCCAACGTCCTGACTTTC CSARVDRSGANVLTF
. TRBD1 TRBJ2-3 TRBV5-4 TGTGCCAGCAGCTTCGGGACAGTGAGCACAGATACGCAGTATTTT CASSFGTVSTDTQYF
few . TRBJ2-4 TRBV10-3 TGTGCCATCAGTGAGTCGAGGGGGTCCAAAGCCAAAAACATTCAGTACTTC CAISESRGSKAKNIQYF
many . TRBJ2-2 TRBV7-3 TGTGCCAGCAGCTTAACGTCGACCCGGGAGCTGTTTTTT CASSLTSTRELFF
. . TRBJ2-2 TRBV5-4 TGTGCCAGCAGCCCCAGGGAGGGGGTTACCGGGGAGCTGTTTTTT CASSPREGVTGELFF
many TRBD1 TRBJ2-3 TRBV5-4 TGTGCCAGCAGCTTGGACGACAGGGGGCTATATTTT CASSLDDRGLYF
few . TRBJ2-5 TRBV29-1 TGCAGCGGGGACCCAGGTTACCAAGAGACCCAGTACTTC CSGDPGYQETQYF
. TRBD1 TRBJ1-4 TRBV28 TGTGCCAGCAGGAGACAGGGCCTGGATGGAAAACTGTTTTTT CASRRQGLDGKLFF
. . TRBJ2-1 TRBV20-1 TGCAGTGCTAGAGAAGACGGGGCTCCCAGCTCCTACAATGAGCAGTTCTTC CSAREDGAPSSYNEQFF
few . TRBJ2-1 TRBV5-5 TGTGCCAGCAGACCGACAGCCGGAGAGCAGTTCTTC CASRPTAGEQFF
few . TRBJ1-5 TRBV4-3 TGCGCCAGCAGCCAAGATCCGCCAGGGAAACAGCCCCAGCATTTT CASSQDPPGKQPQHF